The clone carrying this TCR beta chain has a handful of counts. Its antigen remains unidentified. These data are taken from a study of cytomegalovirus exposure and HLA in healthy donors. Researchers ran the PCR with 60 Vbeta and 13 Jbeta primers. The repertoire was sequenced with immunoSEQ multiplex PCR; TCRdb's copy has only in-frame clones and lacks some. The sample lists 150,000 to 200,000 clones; roughly an eighth were seen once. Notes on the study in general: Analyzed later, most CMV-associated TCR beta chains appeared HLA-restricted. Reported performance of the classifier showed diagnosis of cytomegalovirus status with high specificity and sensitivity. In a later analysis, V- and J-gene trimming of beta chains associated with a DCLRE1C missense variant, replicated independently. TCR beta sequences reportedly predicted most subjects' HLA-A and HLA-B alleles accurately.

After removal of 3 bases from V and 0 bases from J, the junction contained 5 bases not matched to a gene. Germline CDR1 and CDR2: MNHNS and SASEGT. This CDR3 has 18 residues. V and J are TRBV6-1 and TRBJ2-4, with TRBD2 identical over 13 bases. Sequencing was carried out using PBMCs. The TCR was taken from a man aged 50 to 60 in good health and CMV-seropositive. The CDR3 loop is CASSETSGGTLAKNIQYF. CDR3 in DNA: TGTGCCAGCAGTGAGACTAGCGGGGGGACCCTAGCCAAAAACATTCAGTACTTC.